The entry that follows covers one TCR beta chain sequence. Produced via immunoSEQ multiplex PCR; TCRdb's table is partial and in-frame only. The sample has about 220,000 clones, roughly 94% seen once. The data are from a study of control samples from healthy donors and cancer patients. With 3 bases removed from V and 0 bases from J, the gap between germline ends came to 12 bases. CDR1 is SGHRS, CDR2 YFSETQ, per germline. The CDR3 length is 16 residues. The sample was blood. The chain carries TRBV5-1 and TRBJ2-2; D possibly corresponds to TRBD2 (6 bases). This sequence originates from a middle-aged man in good health. CDR3 bases: TGCGCCAGCAGCTACGTGGAGGGATCGAACACCGGGGAGCTGTTTTTT. Translated, it gives CASSYVEGSNTGELFF.